The 7 T cell receptor beta chains below were found in one sample sequenced in a study of blood T cell repertoires in COVID-19. Generated by immunoSEQ multiplex PCR, the TCRdb table keeps only in-frame clones and is missing some. Among 200,000 to 250,000 clones, approximately 90% were seen once, and the ten largest hold roughly 2.7%. The sample was PBMCs or T cells enriched from blood (not recorded which). The receptors come from a woman aged 25 to 39 who had recovered from COVID-19.

This chain links TRBV14 with TRBJ1-2, with 7 bases lining up with TRBD1. Trimming took 1 base from V and 4 from J; bases not matched to a gene: 3. From germline, CDR1 is SGHDN and CDR2 FVKESK. The CDR3 loop spans 14 amino acids. CDR3 in DNA: TGTGCCAGCAGCCAAGGACAGGGAATCTATGGCTACACCTTC. Translating it yields CASSQGQGIYGYTF.

This clone was counted a single time. The genes are TRBV19 and TRBJ2-3; 10 bases fit TRBD1. The CDR3 runs to 15 residues. The germline gives CDR1 LNHDA, CDR2 SQIVND (reference sequence). Trimming took 2 bases from V and 7 from J; bases not matched to a gene: 6. The CDR3 protein is CASSIKDRGRNTQYF. As DNA, the CDR3 is TGTGCCAGTAGTATAAAGGACAGGGGGAGGAATACGCAGTATTTT.

This chain links TRBV5-1 with TRBJ2-7, with 8 bases lining up with TRBD2. Germline trimming cut 3 bases from V and 2 bases from J; bases unmatched to any gene: 7. Germline assignment: CDR1 SGHRS and CDR2 YFSETQ. This CDR3 region has 15 residues. The CDR3 protein is CASSSGGRGPYEQYF. The CDR3 DNA is TGCGCCAGCAGCTCGGGAGGGAGAGGGCCCTACGAGCAGTACTTC.

The chain employs TRBV3-1 (or the pseudogene TRBV3-2) and TRBJ2-1; perhaps TRBD2 as D (6 bases). Germline assignment: CDR1 LGHDT and CDR2 YNNKEL (reference sequence). V was clipped by 4 bases and J by 8 bases, with 18 bases between them. The CDR3 covers 15 residues. DNA for the CDR3: TGTGCCAGCAGCCCGGATATGGGGGGATGGGATGAGCAGTTCTTC. Translation: CASSPDMGGWDEQFF.

This rearrangement joins TRBV5-1 to TRBJ2-2; D might be TRBD2 (7 bases). CDR3 length: 16 amino acids. Trimming removed 5 bases from V and 5 bases from J, with 19 bases in between. Germline V lookup: CDR1 SGHRS, CDR2 YFSETQ. This CDR3 reads CASRIGGPLLTGELFF. CDR3 DNA: TGCGCCAGCAGGATCGGGGGGCCTCTTCTTACCGGGGAGCTGTTTTTT.

The rearrangement links TRBV2 to TRBJ2-7, with no clear D. Germline values: CDR1 SNHLY, CDR2 FYNNEI. Trimming shortened V by 0 bases and J by 5 bases, and 11 bases separated the two germline ends. CDR3 length: 14 amino acids. The chain's CDR3 is CASSEALAVHEQYF. CDR3 coding DNA: TGTGCCAGCAGTGAAGCGCTTGCAGTCCACGAGCAGTACTTC.

This clone was seen just once. The V and J genes are TRBV5-1 and TRBJ1-5, with 11 bases matching TRBD1. CDR3 length: 14 residues. Germline CDR1 is SGHRS and CDR2 is YFSETQ. Trimming at V came to 4 bases and at J to 6 bases, leaving 3 bases not matched to a gene. The CDR3 spells CASSAGTGGQPQHF. CDR3 sequence (DNA): TGCGCCAGCAGCGCCGGGACAGGGGGTCAGCCCCAGCATTTT.